This record looks at one T cell receptor beta chain sequence and its context. Its antigen is as yet unknown. The data originate from a study of post-analysis software for immune sequencing data. Overall study: The cohort encompassed relapsing-remitting, secondary progressive and progressive-relapsing multiple sclerosis disease courses. General observations from the study: Patients carried 4 or 5 TRBV segments more frequently than controls did, and TRBV5-6, TRBV5-1 and TRBV20-1 were among them.

Sequencing libraries made from TCR beta cDNA carried unique molecular identifiers. There were roughly 0.9 to 10 million T cells, and about 500,000 cDNA molecules came from them. TCRdb re-analysed the PCR reads in MiXCR, keeping a single row per CDR3 protein. The sample carries 250,000 to 300,000 distinct CDR3 sequences, around 34% recorded once. The CDR3 consists of 15 residues. CDR1 and CDR2 from the germline V gene are MNHEY and SMNVEV (reference sequence). Deletions cut 3 bases from V and 4 bases from J, with 13 bases between. This clonotype was sampled from a girl aged 10-17 years with multiple sclerosis. V is TRBV27 and J is TRBJ2-1; D uncertain. The material sequenced was blood. CDR3: CASSFGLPGYNEQFF. The CDR3 coding sequence is TGTGCCAGCAGTTTCGGGCTTCCCGGGTACAATGAGCAGTTCTTC.